This T cell receptor beta chain was documented in a study of blood T cell repertoires in COVID-19. In the study overall: Sources were T cells, B-cell-depleted T cells, or PBMCs; the material itself was cDNA or gDNA.

CDR1 and CDR2 (germline): LGHDT, YNNKEL (reference sequence). CDR3 length: 11 residues. Trimming removed 6 bases from V and 10 bases from J, with 12 bases in between. In the study's own analysis: Cell counts per sample came from amplifying reference gene primers. Generated by immunoSEQ multiplex PCR, the TCRdb table keeps only in-frame clones and is missing some. That table supplies the V and J calls and clone size; D and trimming were determined from the DNA. The sample has 200,000 or so clones; approximately 87% are singletons. The sequence was collected from a woman in her forties or fifties with acute or convalescent COVID-19. Material for sequencing was peripheral blood. The genes are TRBV3-1 (or the pseudogene TRBV3-2) and TRBJ1-1, with D maybe TRBD1 (5 bases). CDR3 protein: CASRVGGVAFF. The CDR3 coding sequence is TGTGCCAGCAGGGTGGGGGGGGTAGCTTTCTTT.